A selection of T cell receptor beta chains follows, all from one sample in a study of blood T cell repertoires in COVID-19. Sequencing was performed with immunoSEQ multiplex PCR; in TCRdb, only in-frame clones are kept and a portion is missing. The sample shows 200,000 to 250,000 clones, 75% to 85% of them seen only once. Input material: peripheral blood. The receptors were gathered from a woman of 80 years or more with COVID-19, enrolled during active disease. The conserved cysteine and the conserved F or W are not part of the CDR3 here. Size is stated for part of the rows, as once, few or many counts, or as a class when the clone is expanded.

v_gene	j_gene	len	abundance	CDR3aa
TRBV7-9	TRBJ1-1	12	.	ASSLIGGSTEAF
TRBV5-1	TRBJ2-7	13	.	ASRKQGGDLREQY
TRBV20-1	TRBJ1-5	14	.	SASTGLGFSNQPQH
TRBV3-1/TRBV3-2	TRBJ2-1	13	.	ASSQRSGGADEQF
TRBV20-1	TRBJ1-1	9	once	SASGTEEAF
TRBV7-2	TRBJ2-3	13	.	ASSLREAHTDTQY
TRBV18	TRBJ2-7	11	once	ASSPGASYEQY
TRBV4-3	TRBJ2-2	14	.	ASSQDPSLATGELF
TRBV7-3	TRBJ1-1	11	few	ASSLGRNTEAF
TRBV7-8	TRBJ1-2	13	once	ASSLAGGGPYGYT
TRBV15	TRBJ2-2	14	.	ATSRGGREGAGELF
TRBV30	TRBJ2-5	10	.	AWKAGAETQY